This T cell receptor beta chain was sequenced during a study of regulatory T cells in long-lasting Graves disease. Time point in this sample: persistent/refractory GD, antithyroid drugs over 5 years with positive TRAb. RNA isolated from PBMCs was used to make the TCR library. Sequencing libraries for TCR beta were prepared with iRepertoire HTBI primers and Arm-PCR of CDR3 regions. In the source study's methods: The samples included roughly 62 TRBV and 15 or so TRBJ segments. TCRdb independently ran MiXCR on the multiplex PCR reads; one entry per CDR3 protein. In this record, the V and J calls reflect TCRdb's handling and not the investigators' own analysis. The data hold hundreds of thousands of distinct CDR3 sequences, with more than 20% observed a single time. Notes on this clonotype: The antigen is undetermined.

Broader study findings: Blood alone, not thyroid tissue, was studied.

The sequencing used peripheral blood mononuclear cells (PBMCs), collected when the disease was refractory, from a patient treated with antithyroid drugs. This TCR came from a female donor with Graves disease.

The CDR3, as DNA: TGTGCCAGCATGGTCGGATGGTACCAAGAGACCCAGTACTTC. Translation gives CASMVGWYQETQYF. The V and J genes are TRBV5-6 and TRBJ2-5; the D is unclear. The CDR3 is 14 residues long. CDR1 is SGHDT, CDR2 YYEEEE, per germline. Trimming took off 6 bases at V and 0 bases at J, with 12 bases between the two ends.